Ten or more counts support the clone carrying this TCR beta chain. Documented time point: pre-sensitization, week 0. Noted treatment: therapeutic diphenylcyclopropenone sensitization with weekly scalp DPC. The sample comes from a study of human T cells and chemical hapten exposure. With 5 bases removed from V and 0 bases from J, the gap between germline ends came to 11 bases. The germline V gene encodes CDR1 MNHEY and CDR2 SVGAGI. The CDR3 sequence is 16 residues long. TCRdb fed the RACE reads into MiXCR, producing one record per CDR3 protein. Of 300,000 to 450,000 distinct CDR3 sequences in the sample, around 5.5% were seen once.

The clonotype was recovered from a woman between 45 and 60 years old with alopecia areata. Some clones in this sample may be carry-over from other donors' samples. The gene calls are TRBV6-5 and TRBJ1-6; D uncertain. Sequences were derived from whole blood, sampled in connection with sensitization to the hapten diphenylcyclopropenone (DPC). The CDR3 DNA is TGTGCCAGCAGTCCCCCATTAAGCTCCTATAATTCACCCCTCCACTTT. Protein: CASSPPLSSYNSPLHF.